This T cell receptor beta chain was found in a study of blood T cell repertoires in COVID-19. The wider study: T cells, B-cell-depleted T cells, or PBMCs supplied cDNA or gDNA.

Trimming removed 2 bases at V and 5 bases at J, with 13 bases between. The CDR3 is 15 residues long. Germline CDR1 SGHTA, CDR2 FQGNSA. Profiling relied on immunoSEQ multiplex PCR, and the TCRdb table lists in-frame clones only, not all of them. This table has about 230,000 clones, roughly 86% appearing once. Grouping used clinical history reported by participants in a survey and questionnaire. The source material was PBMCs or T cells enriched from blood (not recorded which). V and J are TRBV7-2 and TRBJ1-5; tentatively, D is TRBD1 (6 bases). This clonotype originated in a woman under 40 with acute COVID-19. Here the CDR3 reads CASSLNGGLDQPQHF. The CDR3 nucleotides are TGTGCCAGCAGCTTAAACGGGGGGCTGGATCAGCCCCAGCATTTT.